The 14 T cell receptor beta chains given below trace back to one sample, sequenced in a study of blood T cell repertoires in COVID-19 (dated by TCRdb to 2020 to 2022). Libraries were constructed by the immunoSEQ multiplex PCR assay. The immuneACCESS repertoire file appears here via TCRdb, limited to in-frame rearrangements. These files lack a portion of the clones; in checked studies, under half of the deficit traces to unresolved V genes, and the cause of the others is not known. Within this sample are about 60,000 clones, with just over 85% of them counted one time only. The ten largest make up around 5% of the sample. Sequenced input: peripheral blood. These receptors came from a man in his fifties or sixties with acute or convalescent COVID-19.

This chain connects TRBV6-6 to TRBJ1-1; D is unclear. The CDR3 length is 11 residues. Per germline, CDR1 MNHNY and CDR2 SVGAGI (reference sequence). Deletions cut 6 bases from V and 5 bases from J, with 7 bases between. Here the CDR3 DNA reads TGTGCCAGCAGGACGGGGACTGAAGCTTTCTTT. Translating gives CASRTGTEAFF.

The chain combines TRBV10-2 with TRBJ2-1; a weak D match, TRBD2 (6 bases). The length of the CDR3 is 15 residues. Germline assignment: CDR1 WSHSY and CDR2 SAAADI. Trimming pared 2 bases from V and 2 bases from J, leaving 10 bases between. Here the CDR3 DNA reads TGCGCCAGCAGTGAGGGTAGCGGTACCTACAATGAGCAGTTCTTC. It codes for CASSEGSGTYNEQFF.

The chain has TRBV12-3 or TRBV12-4 and TRBJ1-3, with a possible D match to TRBD1 (6 bases). The CDR3 totals 13 residues. V was pared by 3 bases and J by 8 bases, with 11 bases between. CDR3 DNA: TGTGCCAGCAGTTTCCAGGGGCAGGACACCATATATTTT. This gives the protein CASSFQGQDTIYF.

This chain joins TRBV2 and TRBJ1-2; D is perhaps TRBD1 (6 bases). V was pared by 3 bases and J by 5 bases, with 13 bases between. Germline-derived CDR1 and CDR2 are SNHLY and FYNNEI. The CDR3 runs 14 residues. This CDR3 reads CASSEQGMLYGYTF. For the CDR3, the DNA is TGTGCCAGCAGTGAGCAGGGGATGTTATATGGCTACACCTTC.

The chain employs TRBV28 and TRBJ1-5; TRBD1 matches at 9 bases. Germline-derived CDR1 and CDR2 are MDHEN and SYDVKM. The CDR3 is 15 residues long. V shed 8 bases and J 3 bases; nucleotides not matched to a gene: 8. The CDR3 region has the DNA TGTGCCAGCGGCCCCGGGACAGGGTACAATCAGCCCCAGCATTTT. It is translated as CASGPGTGYNQPQHF.

The chain joins TRBV19 to TRBJ1-4; D perhaps matches TRBD1 (6 bases). V lost 6 bases and J 5 bases, leaving 13 bases between the germline ends. The CDR3 contains 14 residues. Germline CDR1 is LNHDA and CDR2 is SQIVND (reference sequence). The CDR3 DNA reads TGTGCCAGTAGCACAGGGACGGCAAATGAAAAACTGTTTTTT. Its protein product is CASSTGTANEKLFF.

This rearrangement joins TRBV5-1 to TRBJ1-1; 8 bases match TRBD1. This CDR3 is 15 amino acids long. Germline V gene lookup returns CDR1 SGHRS and CDR2 YFSETQ. Trimming took 6 bases from V and 1 from J; bases not matched to a gene: 8. The CDR3 DNA reads as TGCGCCAGCAAACCTCAGGGGGCCTGGAACACTGAAGCTTTCTTT. Translation: CASKPQGAWNTEAFF.

In its sample, this clone was seen once. The chain recombines TRBV3-1 (or the pseudogene TRBV3-2) with TRBJ2-3, with 14 positions matching TRBD2. The CDR3 sequence is 20 residues long. V trimming: 2 bases; J trimming: 0 bases; junction bases outside the gene matches: 10. In germline, CDR1 is LGHDT, CDR2 YNNKEL (reference sequence). In nucleotides, the CDR3 is TGTGCCAGCAGCCAAACCGGGACTAGCGGGAGTCGCTCTAGCACAGATACGCAGTATTTT. This codes for CASSQTGTSGSRSSTDTQYF.

The chain is built from TRBV7-9 and TRBJ2-1; TRBD2 matches at 11 bases. The CDR3 covers 16 residues. J lost 6 bases, V lost 6 bases, and 10 bases had no gene match. CDR1 is SEHNR and CDR2 is FQNEAQ in the germline V gene (reference sequence). The CDR3 spells CASRLRSGLAANEQFF. CDR3 DNA sequence: TGTGCCAGCAGGTTACGGTCGGGACTAGCGGCCAATGAGCAGTTCTTC.

The rearrangement uses TRBV5-1 and TRBJ2-3; 12 nucleotides agree with TRBD2. This CDR3 region has 16 residues. Germline CDR1 SGHRS, CDR2 YFSETQ. With V trimmed by 0 bases and J by 2 bases, 1 base remained unmatched. The CDR3 DNA reads TGCGCCAGCAGCTTGGGACTAGCGGGGGTCACAGATACGCAGTATTTT. Translating gives CASSLGLAGVTDTQYF.

The chain couples TRBV3-1 (or the pseudogene TRBV3-2) to TRBJ1-3; 8 bases map to TRBD1. V shed 1 base and J 3 bases; nucleotides not matched to a gene: 2. CDR1 and CDR2 from the germline V gene are LGHDT and YNNKEL (reference sequence). The CDR3 extends over 15 amino acids. CDR3 region: CASSQGTGLGNTIYF. The CDR3, as DNA: TGTGCCAGCAGCCAAGGGACAGGGCTTGGAAACACCATATATTTT.

The chain has TRBV28 and TRBJ2-5; D is ambiguous. Between the trimmed V and J ends, which lost 3 bases and 2 bases, there was a span of 4 bases. Germline V gene sequence: CDR1 MDHEN, CDR2 SYDVKM. This CDR3 spans 12 amino acids. As DNA, the CDR3 is TGTGCCAGCAGTTTTACACAAGAGACCCAGTACTTC. Protein product: CASSFTQETQYF.

The CDR3 is CASSYSYTSGGYTF. CDR3 DNA sequence: TGTGCCAGCAGTTACTCGTACACGAGCGGGGGCTACACCTTC. This chain connects TRBV6-5 to TRBJ1-2; no clear D. Germline V lookup: CDR1 MNHEY, CDR2 SVGAGI. The CDR3 is 14 amino acids. The V gene lost 0 bases and the J gene lost 8 bases, with 13 bases spanning the gap.

The V and J genes are TRBV10-2 and TRBJ2-7; 14 positions match TRBD2. V dropped 7 bases and J dropped 4; count of bases not matched to a gene: 9. CDR1 and CDR2 from the germline V gene are WSHSY and SAAADI. The CDR3 is 16 residues long. CDR3 nucleotide sequence: TGCGCCAGCATGGGGACTAGCGGGAGAATTAGGTACGAGCAGTACTTC. As protein: CASMGTSGRIRYEQYF.